Presented here are 8 T cell receptor beta chains from one specimen sequenced in a study of blood T cell repertoires in COVID-19. TCRdb keeps only in-frame clones here, not all; method: immunoSEQ multiplex PCR. The sample includes 150,000 to 190,000 clones, about 86% of them seen just once. The specimen sequenced was PBMCs or T cells enriched from blood (not recorded which). These receptors all come from a man aged 45-60 years who had recovered from COVID-19.

This clone was found once. The chain uses TRBV7-6 and TRBJ1-6; D is undetermined. CDR3 length equals 13 residues. V lost 5 bases and J 5 bases, leaving 7 bases between the germline ends. Germline V lookup: CDR1 SGHVS, CDR2 FNYEAQ. This chain's CDR3 is CASSRQDNSPLHF. CDR3 sequence (DNA): TGTGCCAGCAGCCGACAAGATAATTCACCCCTCCACTTT.

The chain combines TRBV12-5 with TRBJ2-7; D is unresolved. V lost 1 base to trimming and J lost 3 bases, with 4 bases between them. The CDR3 sequence is 12 residues long. The germline V gene has CDR1 LGHNT and CDR2 FRNRAP. The chain's CDR3 is CASGLDNYEQYF. In nucleotides, the CDR3 is TGTGCTAGTGGTTTGGACAACTACGAGCAGTACTTC.

In this sample, this clone turned up a few times. This CDR3 is also generated by other DNA sequences in the sample. DNA of the CDR3: TGTGCCAGCAGCTTCAACTACGAGCAGTACTTC. Residues: CASSFNYEQYF. The chain couples TRBV7-9 to TRBJ2-7; D not certain. Germline values: CDR1 SEHNR, CDR2 FQNEAQ (reference sequence). V lost 3 bases, J lost 3 bases, and 3 bases lay in between. The CDR3 length is 11 residues.

As DNA, the CDR3 is TGTGCCAGCAGTTTAGGGGGGGACTACGAGCAGTACTTC. It translates to CASSLGGDYEQYF. V gene TRBV12-3 or TRBV12-4 combines with J gene TRBJ2-7; D is perhaps TRBD2 (6 bases). The ends were cut back, 1 base at V and 3 bases at J, with 7 bases in the middle. CDR3 length equals 13 residues.

The chain has TRBV29-1 and TRBJ2-2; the match to TRBD1 covers 7 bases. This CDR3 is 12 amino acids long. Germline lookup yields CDR1 SQVTM and CDR2 ANQGSEA. The trim removed 5 bases at V and 6 bases at J, leaving 3 bases unmatched. The CDR3 here is CSVSQGSGELFF. In DNA, the CDR3 is TGCAGCGTTTCACAGGGGTCCGGGGAGCTGTTTTTT.

This rearrangement joins TRBV11-3 to TRBJ1-2, with D tentatively TRBD1 (5 bases). V lost 6 bases and J lost 0, with 14 bases in between. Looked up from germline, CDR1 is SGHNT and CDR2 is YENEEA. The CDR3 spans 15 residues. CDR3: CASSSSSGANYGYTF. The CDR3 nucleotides read TGTGCCAGCAGTAGCTCATCGGGGGCTAACTATGGCTACACCTTC.

In its sample, this clone was seen a few times. The CDR3 coding sequence is TGTGCCAGCAGTGGGGAACTAGCGGGGGCTAAAGATACGCAGTATTTT. It is translated as CASSGELAGAKDTQYF. The V and J genes are TRBV6-1 and TRBJ2-3, with TRBD2 matching over 11 bases. CDR1 MNHNS and CDR2 SASEGT come from the germline V gene. The CDR3 has 16 residues. With 4 bases clipped from V and 5 bases from J, the junction kept 8 bases outside the gene matches.

The J gene is TRBJ1-2, the V gene TRBV14; weak D call: TRBD1 (5 bases). CDR1 SGHDN and CDR2 FVKESK come from the germline V gene. CDR3 size: 14 residues. V was trimmed by 0 bases and J by 4 bases, leaving 9 bases between them. CDR3 bases: TGTGCCAGCAGCCAAGATAGGGGTCTCTATGGCTACACCTTC. Its translation is CASSQDRGLYGYTF.